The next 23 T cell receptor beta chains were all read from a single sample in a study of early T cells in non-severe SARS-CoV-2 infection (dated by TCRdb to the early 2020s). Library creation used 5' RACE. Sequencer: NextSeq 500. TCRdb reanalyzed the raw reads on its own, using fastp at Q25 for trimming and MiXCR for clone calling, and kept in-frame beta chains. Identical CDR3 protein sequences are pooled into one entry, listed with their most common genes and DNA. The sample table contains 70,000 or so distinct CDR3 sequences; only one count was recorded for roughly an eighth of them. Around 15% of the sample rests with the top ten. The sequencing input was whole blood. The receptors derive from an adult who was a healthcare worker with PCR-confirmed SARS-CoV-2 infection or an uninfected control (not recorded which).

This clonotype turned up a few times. This CDR3 reads CASRGRTVYNQPQHF. CDR3 nucleotide sequence: TGTGCCAGCAGAGGGAGGACAGTGTACAATCAGCCCCAGCATTTT. This chain joins TRBV21-1 and TRBJ1-5; TRBD1 reflects the table's D call only, with no check against the DNA. TRBV21-1 is tagged as a pseudogene. The CDR3 loop spans 15 amino acids.

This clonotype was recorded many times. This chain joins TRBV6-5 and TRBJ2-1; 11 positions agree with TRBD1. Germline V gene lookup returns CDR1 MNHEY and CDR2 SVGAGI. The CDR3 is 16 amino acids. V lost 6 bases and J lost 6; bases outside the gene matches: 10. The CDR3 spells CASSSSPGQGVNEQFF. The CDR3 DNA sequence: TGTGCCAGCAGCTCCTCTCCGGGACAGGGGGTCAATGAGCAGTTCTTC.

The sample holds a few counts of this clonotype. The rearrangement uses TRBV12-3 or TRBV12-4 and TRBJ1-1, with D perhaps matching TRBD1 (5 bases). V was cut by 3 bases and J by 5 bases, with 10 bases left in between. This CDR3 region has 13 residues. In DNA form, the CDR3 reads TGTGCCAGCAGTTTTCAGGGTAAAACTGAAGCTTTCTTT. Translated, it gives CASSFQGKTEAFF.

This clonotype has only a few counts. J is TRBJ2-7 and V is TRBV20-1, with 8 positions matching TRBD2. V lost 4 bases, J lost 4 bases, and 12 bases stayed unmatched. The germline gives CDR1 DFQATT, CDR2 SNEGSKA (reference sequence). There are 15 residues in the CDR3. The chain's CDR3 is CSAKSAATSEYEQYF. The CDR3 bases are TGCAGTGCTAAGTCGGCCGCGACTAGCGAGTACGAGCAGTACTTC.

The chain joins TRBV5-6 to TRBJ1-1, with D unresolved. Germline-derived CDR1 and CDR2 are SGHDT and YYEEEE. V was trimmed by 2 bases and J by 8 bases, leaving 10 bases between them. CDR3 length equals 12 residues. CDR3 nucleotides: TGTGCCAGCAGCTTTCAAGCAGCGGAAGCTTTCTTT. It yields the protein CASSFQAAEAFF.

This CDR3 is CASSFIRGRTEAFF. CDR3 nucleotides: TGTGCCAGCAGCTTCATCAGGGGAAGAACTGAAGCTTTCTTT. The chain combines TRBV7-9 with TRBJ1-1; tentative D call: TRBD1 (6 bases). The CDR3 is 14 amino acids. Germline V gene data show CDR1 as SEHNR and CDR2 as FQNEAQ (reference sequence). V was clipped by 3 bases and J by 5 bases, with 13 bases between them.

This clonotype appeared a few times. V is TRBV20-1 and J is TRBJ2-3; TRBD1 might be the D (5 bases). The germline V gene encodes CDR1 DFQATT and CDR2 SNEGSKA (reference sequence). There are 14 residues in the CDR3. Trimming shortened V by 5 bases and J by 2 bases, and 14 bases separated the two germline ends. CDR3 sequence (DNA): TGCAGTGCTCCCCAGGGCGGACCCACAGATACGCAGTATTTT. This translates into CSAPQGGPTDTQYF.

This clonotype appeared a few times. The CDR3 region has the DNA TGTGCCAGCGATGGGACAGGGCCTTCTCCCCTCCACTTT. Residues: CASDGTGPSPLHF. This chain connects TRBV28 to TRBJ1-6; 9 bases match TRBD1. CDR1 is MDHEN and CDR2 is SYDVKM in the germline V gene. The CDR3 length is 13 residues. J gave up 13 bases and V 8 bases, and 9 bases lay outside the gene matches.

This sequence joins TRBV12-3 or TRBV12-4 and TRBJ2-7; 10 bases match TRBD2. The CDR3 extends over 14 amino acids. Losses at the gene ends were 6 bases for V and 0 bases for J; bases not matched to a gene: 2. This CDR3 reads CASRQRGGSYEQYF. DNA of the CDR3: TGTGCCAGCAGACAGCGGGGGGGCTCCTACGAGCAGTACTTC.

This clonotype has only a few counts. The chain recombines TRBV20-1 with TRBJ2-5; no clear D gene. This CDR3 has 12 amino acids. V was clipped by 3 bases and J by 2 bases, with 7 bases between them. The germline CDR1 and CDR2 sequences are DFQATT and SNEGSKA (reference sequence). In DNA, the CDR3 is TGCAGTGCTAGTGTCTTTCAAGAGACCCAGTACTTC. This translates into CSASVFQETQYF.

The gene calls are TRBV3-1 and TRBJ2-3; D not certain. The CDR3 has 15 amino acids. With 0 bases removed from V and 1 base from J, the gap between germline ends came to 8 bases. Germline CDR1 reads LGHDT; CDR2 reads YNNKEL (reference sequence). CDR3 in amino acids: CASSQDRGRTDTQYF. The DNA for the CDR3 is TGTGCCAGCAGCCAAGATCGAGGACGCACAGATACGCAGTATTTT.

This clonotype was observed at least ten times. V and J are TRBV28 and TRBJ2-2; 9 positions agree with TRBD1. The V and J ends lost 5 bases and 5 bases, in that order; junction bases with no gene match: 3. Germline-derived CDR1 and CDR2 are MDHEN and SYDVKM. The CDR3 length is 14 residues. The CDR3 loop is CASSRTGATGELFF. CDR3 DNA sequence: TGTGCCAGCAGTCGGACAGGGGCTACCGGGGAGCTGTTTTTT.

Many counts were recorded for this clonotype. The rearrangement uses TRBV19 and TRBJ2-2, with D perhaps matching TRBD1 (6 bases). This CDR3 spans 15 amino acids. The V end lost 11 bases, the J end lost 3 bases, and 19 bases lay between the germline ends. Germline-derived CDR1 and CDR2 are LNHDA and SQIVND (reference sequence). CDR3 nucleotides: TGTGCCTCCCGGCCCGGATGGGGGCACACCGGGGAGCTGTTTTTT. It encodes CASRPGWGHTGELFF.

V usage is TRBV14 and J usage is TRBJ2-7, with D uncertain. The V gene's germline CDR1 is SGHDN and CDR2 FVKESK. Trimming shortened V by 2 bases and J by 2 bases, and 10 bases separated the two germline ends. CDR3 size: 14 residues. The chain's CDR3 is CASSQIVSPYEQYF. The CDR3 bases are TGTGCCAGCAGCCAAATAGTCAGCCCCTACGAGCAGTACTTC.

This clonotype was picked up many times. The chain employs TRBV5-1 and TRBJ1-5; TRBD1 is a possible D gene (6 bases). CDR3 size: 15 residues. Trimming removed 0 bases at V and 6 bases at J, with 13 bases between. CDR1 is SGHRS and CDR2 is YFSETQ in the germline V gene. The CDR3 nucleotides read TGCGCCAGCAGCTTGGCCGGGGCAGGGGCTCAGCCCCAGCATTTT. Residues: CASSLAGAGAQPQHF. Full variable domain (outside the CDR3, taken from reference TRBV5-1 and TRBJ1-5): KAGVTQTPRYLIKTRGQQVTLSCSPISGHRSVSWYQQTPGQGLQFLFEYFSETQRNKGNFPGRFSGRQFSNSRSEMNVSTLELGDSALYLCASSLAGAGAQPQHFGDGTRLSIL.

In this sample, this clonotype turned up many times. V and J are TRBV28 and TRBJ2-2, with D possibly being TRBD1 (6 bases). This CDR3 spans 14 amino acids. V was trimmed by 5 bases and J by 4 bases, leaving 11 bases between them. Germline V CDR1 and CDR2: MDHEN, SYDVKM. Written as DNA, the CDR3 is TGTGCCAGCAGTCACAGGGTTCTCACCGGGGAGCTGTTTTTT. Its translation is CASSHRVLTGELFF.

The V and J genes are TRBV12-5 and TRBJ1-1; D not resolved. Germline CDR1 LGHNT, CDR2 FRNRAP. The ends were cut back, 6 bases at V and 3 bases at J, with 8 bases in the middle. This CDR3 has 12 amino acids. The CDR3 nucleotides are TGTGCTAGTGGAGACCATTACACTGAAGCTTTCTTT. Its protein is CASGDHYTEAFF.

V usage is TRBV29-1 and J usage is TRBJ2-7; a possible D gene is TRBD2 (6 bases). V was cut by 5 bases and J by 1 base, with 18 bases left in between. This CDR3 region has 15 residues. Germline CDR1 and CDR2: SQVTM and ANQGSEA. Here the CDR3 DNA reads TGCAGCGTTTCGACGTGGGAGGCGTGGTCCTACGAGCAGTACTTC. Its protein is CSVSTWEAWSYEQYF.

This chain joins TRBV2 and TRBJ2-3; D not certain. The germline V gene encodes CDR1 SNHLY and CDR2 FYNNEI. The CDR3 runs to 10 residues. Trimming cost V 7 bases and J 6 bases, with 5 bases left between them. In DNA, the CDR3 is TGTGCCAGCAAATTGGATACGCAGTATTTT. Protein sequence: CASKLDTQYF. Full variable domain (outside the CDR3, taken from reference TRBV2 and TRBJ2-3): EPEVTQTPSHQVTQMGQEVILRCVPISNHLYFYWYRQILGQKVEFLVSFYNNEISEKSEIFDDQFSVERPDGSNFTLKIRSTKLEDSAMYFCASKLDTQYFGPGTRLTVL.

CDR3 residues: CASSLPGTGTTGELFF. The CDR3 bases are TGTGCCAGCAGCTTACCCGGGACAGGGACCACCGGGGAGCTGTTTTTT. The chain carries TRBV7-2 and TRBJ2-2; the match to TRBD1 covers 9 bases. This CDR3 region has 16 residues. CDR1 and CDR2 from the germline V gene are SGHTA and FQGNSA. Losses at the gene ends were 2 bases for V and 4 bases for J; bases not matched to a gene: 5.

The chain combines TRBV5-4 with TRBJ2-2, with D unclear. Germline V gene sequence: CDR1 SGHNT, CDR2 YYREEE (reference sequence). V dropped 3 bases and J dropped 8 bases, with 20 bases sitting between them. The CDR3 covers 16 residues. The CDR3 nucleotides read TGTGCCAGCAGCTCCAGCCGGGCCGGGTCTTATGGGGAGCTGTTTTTT. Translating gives CASSSSRAGSYGELFF.

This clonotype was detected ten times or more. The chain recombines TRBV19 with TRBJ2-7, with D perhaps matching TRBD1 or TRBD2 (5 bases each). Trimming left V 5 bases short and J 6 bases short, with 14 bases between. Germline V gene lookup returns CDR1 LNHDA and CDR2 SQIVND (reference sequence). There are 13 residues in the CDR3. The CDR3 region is CASSLGPGTEQYF. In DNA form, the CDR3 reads TGTGCCAGTAGTTTGGGACCAGGGACCGAGCAGTACTTC.

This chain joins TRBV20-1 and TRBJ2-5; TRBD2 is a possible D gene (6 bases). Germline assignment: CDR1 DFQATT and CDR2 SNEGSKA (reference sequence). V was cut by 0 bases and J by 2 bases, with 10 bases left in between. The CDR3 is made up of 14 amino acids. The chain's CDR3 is CSARDGTAQETQYF. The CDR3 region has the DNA TGCAGTGCTAGAGACGGGACTGCTCAAGAGACCCAGTACTTC.